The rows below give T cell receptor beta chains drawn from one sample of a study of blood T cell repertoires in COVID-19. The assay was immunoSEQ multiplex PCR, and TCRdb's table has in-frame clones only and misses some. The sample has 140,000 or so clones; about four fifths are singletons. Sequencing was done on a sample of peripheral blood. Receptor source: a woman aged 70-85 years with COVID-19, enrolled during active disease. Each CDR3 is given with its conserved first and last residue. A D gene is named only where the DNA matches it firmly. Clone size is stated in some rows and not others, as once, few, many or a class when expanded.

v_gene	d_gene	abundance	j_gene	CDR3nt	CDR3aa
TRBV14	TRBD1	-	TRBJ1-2	TGTGCCAGCAGCCCCCTACAGGGGGCATTGAGCGGCTACACCTTC	CASSPLQGALSGYTF
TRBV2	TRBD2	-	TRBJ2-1	TGTGCCAGCAGTCGACTAGCGGGGGAGAGACTTTACAATGAGCAGTTCTTC	CASSRLAGERLYNEQFF
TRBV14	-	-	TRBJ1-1	TGTGCCAGCAGCCAAGATCATTACAGAGAAGCTTTCTTT	CASSQDHYREAFF
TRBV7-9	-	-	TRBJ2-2	TGTGCCAGCAGCTTATTTTCTACCTCCACCGGGGAGCTGTTTTTT	CASSLFSTSTGELFF
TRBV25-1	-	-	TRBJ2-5	TGTGCCAGCAGTGATACCGGACTGCCTGGGAGTCGGACCCAGTACTTC	CASSDTGLPGSRTQYF
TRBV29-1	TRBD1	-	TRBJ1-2	TGCAGCTCTCGGGCAGGGGGAACTAATGGCTACACCTTC	CSSRAGGTNGYTF
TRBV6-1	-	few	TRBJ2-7	TGTGCCAGCAGTGAGGGGGGAAAGAACTACGAGCAGTACTTC	CASSEGGKNYEQYF
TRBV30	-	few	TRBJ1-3	TGTGCCTGGAGAGCGGGGGGGGTAGAAACTTCTGGAAACACCATATATTTT	CAWRAGGVETSGNTIYF
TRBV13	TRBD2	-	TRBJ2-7	TGTGCCAGCAGCTTACAGCGGGGGGGTAACTCCTACGAGCAGTACTTC	CASSLQRGGNSYEQYF
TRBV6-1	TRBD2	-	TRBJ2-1	TGTGCCAGCAGTGAACCCTCACTAGCGGGGGACACAAGGTTCTACAATGAGCAGTTCTTC	CASSEPSLAGDTRFYNEQFF
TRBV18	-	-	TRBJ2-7	TGTGCCAGCTCACCAGGGGGCAGCGAGCAGTACTTC	CASSPGGSEQYF
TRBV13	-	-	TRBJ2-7	TGTGCCAGCAGCGGGAATCCTAGCGAGAGCGACGCGTACGAGCAGTACTTC	CASSGNPSESDAYEQYF
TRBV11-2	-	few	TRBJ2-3	TGTGCCAGCAGCCACGGGGGGCTCACAGATACGCAGTATTTT	CASSHGGLTDTQYF
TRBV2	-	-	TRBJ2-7	TGTGCCAGCAGTCCCCCGTTTACCTACGAGCAGTACTTC	CASSPPFTYEQYF
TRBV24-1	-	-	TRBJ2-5	TGTGCCACCAGTGATATTTTAGACACGGCCCAAGAGACCCAGTACTTC	CATSDILDTAQETQYF
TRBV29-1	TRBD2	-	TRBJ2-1	TGCAGCGGCGCGGGACTAGCGGGGTACAATGAGCAGTTCTTC	CSGAGLAGYNEQFF
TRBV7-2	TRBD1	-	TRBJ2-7	TGTGCCAGCAAACTAGACAGGGTAGCCTACGAGCAGTACTTC	CASKLDRVAYEQYF
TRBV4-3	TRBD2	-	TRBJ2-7	TGCGCCAGCAGCCAAGAGCGACTAGCGGGTTACGAGCAGTACTTC	CASSQERLAGYEQYF
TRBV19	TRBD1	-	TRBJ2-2	TGTGCCAGTAGTAGCTACCGGGACAGGAACACCGGGGAGCTGTTTTTT	CASSSYRDRNTGELFF
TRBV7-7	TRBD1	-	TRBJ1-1	TGTGCCAGCAGCCCCGGGACAGGAGCTGAAGCTTTCTTT	CASSPGTGAEAFF
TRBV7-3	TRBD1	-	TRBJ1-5	TGTGCCAGCGGACAGGGAAGTTTTCAGCCCCAGCATTTT	CASGQGSFQPQHF
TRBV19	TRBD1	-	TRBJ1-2	TGTGCCAGTATTACCCGGGACAGGGGGCATGGCTACACCTTC	CASITRDRGHGYTF
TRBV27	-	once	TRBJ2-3	TGTGCCAGCAGTTTGGGAGTGGGGGCGACCCTTCTGGGCACAGATACGCAGTATTTT	CASSLGVGATLLGTDTQYF
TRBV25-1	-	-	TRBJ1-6	TGTGCCAGCAGTGGCGGGGGCTCCTATAATTCACCCCTCCACTTT	CASSGGGSYNSPLHF
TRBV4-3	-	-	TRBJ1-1	TGCGCCAGCAGCCAAGGCGGAAGGGGGACTGAAGCTTTCTTT	CASSQGGRGTEAFF
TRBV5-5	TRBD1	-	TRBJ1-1	TGTGCCACCACACAGGGGGCGAACACTGAAGCTTTCTTT	CATTQGANTEAFF
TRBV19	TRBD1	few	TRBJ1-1	TGTGCCACCACCGAATTACAGGGGTTAACTGAAGCTTTCTTT	CATTELQGLTEAFF
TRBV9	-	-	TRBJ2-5	TGTGCCAGCAGCGTAGACTCCGGAGAGACCCAGTACTTC	CASSVDSGETQYF
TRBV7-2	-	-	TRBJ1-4	TGTGCCAGCAGCTTAGCGTCAGGGACTAATGAAAAACTGTTTTTT	CASSLASGTNEKLFF
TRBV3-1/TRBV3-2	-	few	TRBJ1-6	TGTGCCAGCAGCCAAGTCACCGGGTATTCACCCCTCCACTTT	CASSQVTGYSPLHF
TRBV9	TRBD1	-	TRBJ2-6	TGTGCCAGCGACAGGGAGACTGGGGCCAACGTCCTGACTTTC	CASDRETGANVLTF